This T cell receptor beta chain was obtained from a study of shared clonotypes between healthy human individuals. There were no recent acute infections or vaccinations among the donors, who were healthy HIV-negative adults. Nashville, Tennessee was home to all donors, who were Caucasian adults. Authors' data handling: Sequence data from immunoSEQ were junction-only and lacked quality scores; consequently, filtering differed. Assay: immunoSEQ multiplex PCR; the TCRdb copy retains only in-frame clones and omits some. V and J calls and clone size are given by that table; D and trimming were obtained from the DNA. The table has some 500,000 clones, 70% to 80% seen once. Turning to this clone: The antigen is undetermined.

Study-level results: Deeper or shallower sequencing was expected to change how clonotypes are shared among donors.

Sequenced material: PBMCs. The receptor was isolated from a woman in her thirties or forties in good health. Some clones in this sample may be carry-over from other donors' samples.

The CDR3 here is CASSLRLGLSPGANVLTF. The CDR3, as DNA: TGTGCCAGCAGCTTACGGTTGGGACTATCCCCTGGGGCCAACGTCCTGACTTTC. The chain is built from TRBV7-8 and TRBJ2-6; TRBD2 matches at 7 bases. CDR1 and CDR2 (germline): SGHVS, FQNEAQ. J lost 2 bases, V lost 2 bases, and 9 bases had no gene match. The CDR3 totals 18 residues.